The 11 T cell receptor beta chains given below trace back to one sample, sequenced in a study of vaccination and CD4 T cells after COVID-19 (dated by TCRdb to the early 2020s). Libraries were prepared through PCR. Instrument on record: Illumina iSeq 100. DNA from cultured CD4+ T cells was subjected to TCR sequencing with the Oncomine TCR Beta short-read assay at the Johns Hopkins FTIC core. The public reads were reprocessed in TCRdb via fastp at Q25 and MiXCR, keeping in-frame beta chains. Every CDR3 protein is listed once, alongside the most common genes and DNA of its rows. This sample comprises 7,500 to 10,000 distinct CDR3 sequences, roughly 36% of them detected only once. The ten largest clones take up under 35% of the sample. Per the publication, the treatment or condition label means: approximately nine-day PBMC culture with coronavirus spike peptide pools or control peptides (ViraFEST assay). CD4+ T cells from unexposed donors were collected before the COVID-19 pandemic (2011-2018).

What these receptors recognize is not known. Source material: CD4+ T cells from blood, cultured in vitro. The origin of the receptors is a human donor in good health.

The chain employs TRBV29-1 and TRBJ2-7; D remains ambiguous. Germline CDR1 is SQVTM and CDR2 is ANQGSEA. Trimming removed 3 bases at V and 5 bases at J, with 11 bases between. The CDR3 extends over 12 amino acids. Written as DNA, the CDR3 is TGCAGCGTTGATGGGGTTAGCAACGAGCAGTACTTC. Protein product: CSVDGVSNEQYF.

The CDR3 region is CASSVGLAENTGELFF. The CDR3 DNA follows: TGTGCCAGCAGCGTAGGTCTAGCGGAAAACACCGGGGAGCTGTTTTTT. The chain uses TRBV9 and TRBJ2-2; TRBD2 aligns across 7 bases. The CDR3 runs 16 residues. CDR1 and CDR2 (germline): SGDLS, YYNGEE. J was trimmed by 2 bases and V by 0 bases; bases with no gene match: 4.

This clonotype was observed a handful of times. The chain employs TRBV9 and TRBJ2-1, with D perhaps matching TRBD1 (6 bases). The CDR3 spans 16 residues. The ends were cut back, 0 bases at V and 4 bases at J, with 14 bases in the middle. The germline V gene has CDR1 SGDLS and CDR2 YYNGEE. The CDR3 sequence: CASSVDPQGIYNEQFF. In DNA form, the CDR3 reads TGTGCCAGCAGCGTAGACCCACAGGGCATATACAATGAGCAGTTCTTC.

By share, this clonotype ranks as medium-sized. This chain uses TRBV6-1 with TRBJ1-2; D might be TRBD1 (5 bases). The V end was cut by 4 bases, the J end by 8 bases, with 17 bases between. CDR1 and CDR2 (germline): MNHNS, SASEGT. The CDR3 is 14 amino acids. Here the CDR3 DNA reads TGTGCCAGCAGTGCCGGTGGGGGTGTGAGCGGCTACACCTTC. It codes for CASSAGGGVSGYTF.

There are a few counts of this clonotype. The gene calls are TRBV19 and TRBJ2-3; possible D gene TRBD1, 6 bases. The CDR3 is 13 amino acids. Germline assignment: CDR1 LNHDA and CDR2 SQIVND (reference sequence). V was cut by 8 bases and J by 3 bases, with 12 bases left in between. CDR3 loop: CASRTAETDTQYF. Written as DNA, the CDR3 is TGTGCCAGTCGGACAGCCGAAACAGATACGCAGTATTTT.

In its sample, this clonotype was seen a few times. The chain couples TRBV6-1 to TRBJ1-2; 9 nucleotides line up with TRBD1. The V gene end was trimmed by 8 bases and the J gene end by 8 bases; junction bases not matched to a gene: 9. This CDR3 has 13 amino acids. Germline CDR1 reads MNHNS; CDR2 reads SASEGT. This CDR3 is CASATGTGYGYTF. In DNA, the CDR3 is TGTGCCAGCGCAACCGGGACAGGGTACGGCTACACCTTC.

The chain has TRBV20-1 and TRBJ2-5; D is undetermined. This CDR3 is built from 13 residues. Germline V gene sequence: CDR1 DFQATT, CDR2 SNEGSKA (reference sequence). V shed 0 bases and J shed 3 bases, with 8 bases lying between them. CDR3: CSARDPRKETQYF. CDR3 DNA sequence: TGCAGTGCTAGAGATCCCAGAAAAGAGACCCAGTACTTC.

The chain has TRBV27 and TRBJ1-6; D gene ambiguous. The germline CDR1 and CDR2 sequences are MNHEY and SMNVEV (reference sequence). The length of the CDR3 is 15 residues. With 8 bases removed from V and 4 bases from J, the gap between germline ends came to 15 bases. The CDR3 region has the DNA TGTGCCAGCCGTCCCGGGAGCAGGTATAATTCACCCCTCCACTTT. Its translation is CASRPGSRYNSPLHF.

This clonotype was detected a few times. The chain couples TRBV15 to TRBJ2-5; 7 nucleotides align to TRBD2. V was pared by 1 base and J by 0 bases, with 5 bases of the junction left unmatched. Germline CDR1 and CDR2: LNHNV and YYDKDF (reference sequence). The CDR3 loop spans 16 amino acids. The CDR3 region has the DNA TGTGCCACCAGCAGAGTGAGGCTAGCGGACCAAGAGACCCAGTACTTC. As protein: CATSRVRLADQETQYF.

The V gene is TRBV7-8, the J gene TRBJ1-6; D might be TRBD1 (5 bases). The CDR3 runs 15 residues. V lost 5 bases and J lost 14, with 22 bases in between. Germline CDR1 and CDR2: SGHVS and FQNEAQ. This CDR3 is CASSIKAQLRGSLHF. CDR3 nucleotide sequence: TGTGCCAGCAGCATTAAGGCTCAGTTGAGGGGTTCCCTCCACTTT.

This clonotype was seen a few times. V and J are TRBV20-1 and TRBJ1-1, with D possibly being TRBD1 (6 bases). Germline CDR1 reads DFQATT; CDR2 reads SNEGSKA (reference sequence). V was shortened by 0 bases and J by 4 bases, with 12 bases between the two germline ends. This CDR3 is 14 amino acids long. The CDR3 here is CSARDRGGFTEAFF. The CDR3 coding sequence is TGCAGTGCTAGAGATAGGGGGGGTTTCACTGAAGCTTTCTTT.